The 17 T cell receptor beta chains reported below all come from one sample, sequenced in a study of blood T cells in healthy people across ages. The use of a sample-barcoded 5' primer and a J-beta primer mix characterized a second PCR of about 6 to 12 cycles. TCRdb analysed the 5' RACE reads with MiXCR anew, one entry per CDR3 protein. This sample yields about 1.8 million distinct CDR3 sequences, of which about 50% are seen a single time; 2.1% belongs to the top ten. Sequenced sample: blood. Receptors originate from a woman in her thirties or forties in good health.

This clonotype was picked up a small number of times. The rearrangement links TRBV11-2 to TRBJ1-2; D is unresolved. V was cut by 1 base and J by 3 bases, with 9 bases left in between. CDR1 and CDR2 from the germline V gene are SGHAT and FQNNGV. This CDR3 has 14 amino acids. CDR3 DNA: TGTGCCAGCAGCTTAGGAGTCGGGGACTATGGCTACACCTTC. Amino acid sequence: CASSLGVGDYGYTF.

The chain is built from TRBV12-5 and TRBJ1-5, with 8 bases matching TRBD1. Germline lookup yields CDR1 LGHNT and CDR2 FRNRAP. The CDR3 loop spans 15 amino acids. V trimming: 2 bases; J trimming: 5 bases; junction bases outside the gene matches: 5. Here the CDR3 reads CASGLRGQGHQPQHF. The CDR3 DNA is TGTGCTAGTGGTTTGAGAGGACAGGGCCATCAGCCCCAGCATTTT.

This sequence joins TRBV3-1 and TRBJ2-7; tentative D call: TRBD1 (6 bases). The CDR3 runs 14 residues. V was clipped by 3 bases and J by 0 bases, with 9 bases between them. In germline, CDR1 is LGHDT, CDR2 YNNKEL (reference sequence). CDR3 bases: TGTGCCAGCAGCCACTCGACAGGCTCCTACGAGCAGTACTTC. The encoded protein is CASSHSTGSYEQYF.

The rearrangement uses TRBV5-1 and TRBJ2-3; 10 bases are a match to TRBD2. The CDR3 length is 16 residues. V lost 6 bases and J lost 0; bases outside the gene matches: 7. Germline V gene lookup returns CDR1 SGHRS and CDR2 YFSETQ. The CDR3 reads CASNKGLASSTDTQYF. The DNA for the CDR3 is TGCGCCAGCAACAAGGGACTAGCGAGCAGCACAGATACGCAGTATTTT.

Regarding this clonotype: The conserved phenylalanine or tryptophan normally closing the CDR3 is absent here, so this likely arose from a read error. This chain joins TRBV12-3 or TRBV12-4 and TRBJ2-5; 12 nucleotides agree with TRBD1. This CDR3 is built from 16 residues. Losses at the gene ends were 5 bases for V and 5 bases for J; bases not matched to a gene: 9. CDR3: CASSRGDRGLAETQYL. CDR3 nucleotide sequence: TGTGCCAGCAGTCGAGGGGACAGGGGGCTGGCGGAGACCCAGTACCTC.

This clonotype was observed a few times. The chain uses TRBV27 and TRBJ2-7, with 10 bases lining up with TRBD2. CDR1 is MNHEY and CDR2 is SMNVEV in the germline V gene (reference sequence). Unmatched junction bases numbered 3, after V lost 4 bases and J lost 0 bases. The CDR3 spans 15 residues. The CDR3 loop reads CASSSLAGDSYEQYF. Written as DNA, the CDR3 is TGTGCCAGCAGTTCTCTAGCGGGGGACTCCTACGAGCAGTACTTC.

This chain connects TRBV15 to TRBJ2-7; 11 bases match TRBD2. The CDR3 length is 15 residues. J gave up 4 bases and V 0 bases, and 2 bases lay outside the gene matches. Germline V gene data show CDR1 as LNHNV and CDR2 as YYDKDF (reference sequence). CDR3: CATSRDRLAGYEQYF. DNA of the CDR3: TGTGCCACCAGCAGAGATCGACTAGCGGGGTACGAGCAGTACTTC.

The chain combines TRBV20-1 with TRBJ2-7, with TRBD1 matching over 7 bases. The CDR3 has 14 residues. V lost 5 bases, J lost 6 bases, and 13 bases stayed unmatched. Per the germline V gene, CDR1 is DFQATT and CDR2 is SNEGSKA (reference sequence). The DNA for the CDR3 is TGCAGTGCTCCCCGGTCCCAGGGGGTCCCCGAGCAGTACTTC. Residues: CSAPRSQGVPEQYF.

The rearrangement links TRBV10-3 to TRBJ1-2; weak D call: TRBD1 (5 bases). V lost 5 bases and J 2 bases, leaving 6 bases between the germline ends. The V gene's germline CDR1 is ENHRY and CDR2 SYGVKD. The CDR3 runs to 12 residues. The CDR3 DNA follows: TGTGCCATCAGTCGGGACAACTATGGCTACACCTTC. This translates into CAISRDNYGYTF.

The rearrangement links TRBV7-2 to TRBJ2-1; 10 positions match TRBD2. Per the germline V gene, CDR1 is SGHTA and CDR2 is FQGNSA. The V and J ends lost 1 base and 5 bases, in that order; junction bases with no gene match: 5. CDR3 size: 16 residues. The chain's CDR3 is CASSLGPSGGHNEQFF. For the CDR3, the DNA is TGTGCCAGCAGCTTAGGGCCTAGCGGGGGACACAATGAGCAGTTCTTC. The full variable domain, completed using reference TRBV7-2 and TRBJ2-1, is GAGVSQSPSNKVTEKGKDVELRCDPISGHTALYWYRQSLGQGLEFLIYFQGNSAPDKSGLPSDRFSAERTGGSVSTLTIQRTQQEDSAVYLCASSLGPSGGHNEQFFGPGTRLTVL.

This rearrangement joins TRBV3-1 to TRBJ2-1; 7 bases fit TRBD2. The CDR3 contains 16 residues. CDR1 and CDR2 from the germline V gene are LGHDT and YNNKEL (reference sequence). Trimming at V came to 5 bases and at J to 2 bases, leaving 9 bases not matched to a gene. The CDR3 sequence: CASSSMAGVTYNEQFF. CDR3 DNA: TGTGCCAGCAGCTCAATGGCGGGGGTGACCTACAATGAGCAGTTCTTC.

The DNA of the CDR3 is TGCGCCAGCAGCACGGGATGGGGCGGGCGAGAGACCCAGTACTTC. Its protein is CASSTGWGGRETQYF. The chain recombines TRBV5-1 with TRBJ2-5, with D perhaps matching TRBD1 or TRBD2 (5 bases each). Germline V lookup: CDR1 SGHRS, CDR2 YFSETQ. Trimming removed 4 bases from V and 4 bases from J, with 17 bases in between. The CDR3 runs to 15 residues.

This clonotype occurred a few times. The genes are TRBV6-2 or TRBV6-3 and TRBJ2-1; TRBD2 might be the D (5 bases). V lost 7 bases to trimming and J lost 7 bases, with 14 bases between them. Per germline, CDR1 MNHEY and CDR2 SVGEGT. The CDR3 totals 13 residues. The CDR3 DNA reads TGTGCCAGCACCGTCGCGGGTGGAAATGAGCAGTTCTTC. Its protein product is CASTVAGGNEQFF.

In DNA, the CDR3 is TGTGCCAGCGGGGTCTCAGGCCCTAGCAATCAGCCCCAGCATTTT. Its translation: CASGVSGPSNQPQHF. This chain connects TRBV28 to TRBJ1-5; D unresolved. Looked up from germline, CDR1 is MDHEN and CDR2 is SYDVKM. V lost 8 bases and J lost 0, with 14 bases in between. CDR3 length equals 15 residues. Supplemented by reference TRBV28 and TRBJ1-5, the full variable domain reads DVKVTQSSRYLVKRTGEKVFLECVQDMDHENMFWYRQDPGLGLRLIYFSYDVKMKEKGDIPEGYSVSREKKERFSLILESASTNQTSMYLCASGVSGPSNQPQHFGDGTRLSIL.

About this clonotype itself: A junction end diverges from the germline sequence, so it may reflect a read error. V and J are TRBV3-1 and TRBJ1-1; D uncertain. CDR1 and CDR2 (germline): LGHDT, YNNKEL (reference sequence). The CDR3 covers 17 residues. CDR3: CASNQVGRSERKKEAFF. CDR3 bases: TGTGCCAGCAACCAAGTCGGCAGGTCGGAGAGAAAGAAGGAAGCTTTCTTT.

The V and J genes are TRBV9 and TRBJ2-1; the match to TRBD2 covers 7 bases. The length of the CDR3 is 16 residues. With V trimmed by 2 bases and J by 0 bases, 5 bases remained unmatched. Germline-derived CDR1 and CDR2 are SGDLS and YYNGEE. Written as DNA, the CDR3 is TGTGCCAGCAGCGTTTCAGCGGGGAGCTCCTACAATGAGCAGTTCTTC. Encoded protein: CASSVSAGSSYNEQFF.

This chain links TRBV20-1 with TRBJ1-2; the D is unclear. This CDR3 spans 12 amino acids. Trimming left V 2 bases short and J 0 bases short, with 4 bases between. Germline CDR1 is DFQATT and CDR2 is SNEGSKA (reference sequence). CDR3 sequence (DNA): TGCAGTGCTAGATCGGCTAACTATGGCTACACCTTC. Its protein is CSARSANYGYTF.